This TCR beta chain originates from a study of blood T cell repertoires in COVID-19. For the study at large: COVID-19 samples collected from the United States, Italy and Spain covered acute and convalescent phases. PBMCs, B-cell-depleted T cells, or T cells were the source of the cDNA or gDNA that made up the material.

Original analysis: From reference gene primer amplification, estimates of nucleated cell counts were derived. Some clones are missing from TCRdb's copy, which holds only in-frame ones; the method was immunoSEQ multiplex PCR. Clone size and the V and J calls come from that table; the DNA yielded D and trimming. The sample includes about 110,000 clones, more than 75% of them seen just once. This receptor was obtained from a middle-aged man with acute or convalescent COVID-19. Sequencing used peripheral blood.

Here the CDR3 reads CAWSAAGGADTQYF. The CDR3 DNA is TGTGCCTGGAGTGCGGCGGGAGGCGCAGATACGCAGTATTTT. V is TRBV30 and J is TRBJ2-3; 8 bases map to TRBD2. Germline V CDR1 and CDR2: GTSNPN, SVGIG (reference sequence). The CDR3 covers 14 residues. V lost 1 base and J lost 4; bases outside the gene matches: 4.